The sample holds a few counts of the clone carrying this TCR beta chain. Its antigen is undetermined. As to treatment: roughly 19 received Ad26.COV2.S at low or high dose, single or two shots; roughly five received placebo; per-sample allocation not given. Collection of samples fell on day 63 after the first vaccine or placebo injection. The vaccine delivered Wuhan-strain SARS-CoV-2 spike through an Ad26 vector. The sample comes from a study of Ad26.COV2.S vaccination and SARS-CoV-2 variants. TCRdb's table, derived via immunoSEQ multiplex PCR, lists solely in-frame clones and lacks some. Of more than 300,000 clones listed, around 83% are singletons. Whole-study results and caveats: Vaccine recipients had higher spike-specific TCR breadth than placebo recipients. A substantial breadth of spike-specific CD8+ and CD4+ T cell responses after vaccination has been reported. Recipients of vaccine and of placebo showed similar breadth of their non-spike TCR repertoires.

The sequencing used peripheral blood, collected in a trial of Ad26.COV2.S vaccine versus placebo. The TCR comes from a person between 18 and 65 years old who received the Ad26.COV2.S COVID-19 vaccine or a placebo.

CDR3: CTSSALAGGDNEQFF. CDR3 bases: TGCACCAGCAGCGCGCTAGCGGGGGGCGACAATGAGCAGTTCTTC. The rearrangement links TRBV1 to TRBJ2-1; the D call TRBD2 from the table was never checked on the DNA. TRBV1 is an annotated pseudogene. There are 15 residues in the CDR3.